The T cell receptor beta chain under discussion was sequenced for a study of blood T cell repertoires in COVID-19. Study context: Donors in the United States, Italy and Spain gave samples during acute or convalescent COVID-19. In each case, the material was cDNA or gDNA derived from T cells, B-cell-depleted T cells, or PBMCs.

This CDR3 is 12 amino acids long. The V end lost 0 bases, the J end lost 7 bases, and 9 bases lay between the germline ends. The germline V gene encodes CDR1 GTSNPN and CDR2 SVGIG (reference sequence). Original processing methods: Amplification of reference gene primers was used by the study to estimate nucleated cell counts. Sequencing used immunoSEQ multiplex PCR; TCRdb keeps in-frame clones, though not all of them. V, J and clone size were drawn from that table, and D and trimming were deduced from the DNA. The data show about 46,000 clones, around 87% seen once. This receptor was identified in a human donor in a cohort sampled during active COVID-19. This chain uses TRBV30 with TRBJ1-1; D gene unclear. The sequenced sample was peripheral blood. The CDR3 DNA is TGTGCCTGGAGTGTAGGGAGACGTGAAGCTTTCTTT. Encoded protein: CAWSVGRREAFF.